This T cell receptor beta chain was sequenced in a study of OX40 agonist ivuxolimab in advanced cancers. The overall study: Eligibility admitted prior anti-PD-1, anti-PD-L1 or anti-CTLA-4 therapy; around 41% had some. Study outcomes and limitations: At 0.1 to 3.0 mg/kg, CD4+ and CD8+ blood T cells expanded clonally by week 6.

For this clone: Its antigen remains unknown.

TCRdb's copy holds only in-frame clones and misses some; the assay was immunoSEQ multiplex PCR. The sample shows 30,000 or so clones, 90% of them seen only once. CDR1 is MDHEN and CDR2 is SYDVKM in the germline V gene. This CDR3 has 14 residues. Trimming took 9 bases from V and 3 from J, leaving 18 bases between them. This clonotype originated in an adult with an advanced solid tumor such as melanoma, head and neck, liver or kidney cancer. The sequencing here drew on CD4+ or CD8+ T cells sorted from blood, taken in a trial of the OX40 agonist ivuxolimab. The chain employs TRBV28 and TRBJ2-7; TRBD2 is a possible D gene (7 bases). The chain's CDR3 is CASRRGGGDYEQYF. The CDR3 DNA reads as TGTGCCAGTAGGCGAGGGGGGGGAGACTACGAGCAGTACTTC.